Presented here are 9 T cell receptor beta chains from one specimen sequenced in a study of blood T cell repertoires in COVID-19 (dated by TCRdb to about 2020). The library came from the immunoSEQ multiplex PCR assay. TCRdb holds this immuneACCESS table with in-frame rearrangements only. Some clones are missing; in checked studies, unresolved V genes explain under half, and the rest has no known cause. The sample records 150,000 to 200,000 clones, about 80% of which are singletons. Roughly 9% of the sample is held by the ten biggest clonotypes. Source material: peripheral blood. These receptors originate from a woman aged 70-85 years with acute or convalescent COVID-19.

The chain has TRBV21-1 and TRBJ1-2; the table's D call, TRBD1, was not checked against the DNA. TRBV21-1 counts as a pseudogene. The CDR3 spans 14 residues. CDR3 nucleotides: TGTGCCAGCAGACGACAGGAAAAGTCTTATGGCTACACCTTC. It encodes CASRRQEKSYGYTF.

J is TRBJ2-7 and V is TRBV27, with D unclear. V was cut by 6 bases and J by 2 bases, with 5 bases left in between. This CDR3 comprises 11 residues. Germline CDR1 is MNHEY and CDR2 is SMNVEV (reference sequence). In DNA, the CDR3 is TGTGCCAGCAGGTCAACCTACGAGCAGTACTTC. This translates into CASRSTYEQYF.

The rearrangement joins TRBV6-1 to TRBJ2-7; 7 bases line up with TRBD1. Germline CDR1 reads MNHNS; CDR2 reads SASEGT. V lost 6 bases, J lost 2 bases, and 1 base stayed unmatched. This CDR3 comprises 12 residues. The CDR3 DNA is TGTGCCAGCAGGGACAGGCCCTACGAGCAGTACTTC. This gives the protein CASRDRPYEQYF.

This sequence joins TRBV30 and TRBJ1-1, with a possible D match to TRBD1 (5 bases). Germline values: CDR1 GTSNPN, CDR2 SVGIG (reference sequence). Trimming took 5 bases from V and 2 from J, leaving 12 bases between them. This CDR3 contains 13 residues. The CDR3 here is CAWRPGYNTEAFF. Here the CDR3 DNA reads TGTGCCTGGCGCCCAGGGTATAACACTGAAGCTTTCTTT.

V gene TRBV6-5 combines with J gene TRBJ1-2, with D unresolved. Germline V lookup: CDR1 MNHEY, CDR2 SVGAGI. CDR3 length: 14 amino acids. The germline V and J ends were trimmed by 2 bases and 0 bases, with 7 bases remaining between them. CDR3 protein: CASSYGGTNYGYTF. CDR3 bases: TGTGCCAGCAGTTACGGCGGGACTAACTATGGCTACACCTTC.

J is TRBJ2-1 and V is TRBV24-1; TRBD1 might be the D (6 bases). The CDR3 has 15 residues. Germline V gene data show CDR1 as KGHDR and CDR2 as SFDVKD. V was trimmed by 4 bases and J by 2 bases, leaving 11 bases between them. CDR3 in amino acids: CATSEQGSTYNEQFF. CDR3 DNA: TGTGCCACCAGTGAACAGGGCTCAACCTACAATGAGCAGTTCTTC.

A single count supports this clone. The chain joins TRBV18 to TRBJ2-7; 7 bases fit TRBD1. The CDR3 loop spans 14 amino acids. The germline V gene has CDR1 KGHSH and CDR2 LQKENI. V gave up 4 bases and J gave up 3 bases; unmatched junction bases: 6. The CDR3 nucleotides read TGTGCCAGCTCACGAGCCGGGACAGACTACGAGCAGTACTTC. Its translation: CASSRAGTDYEQYF.

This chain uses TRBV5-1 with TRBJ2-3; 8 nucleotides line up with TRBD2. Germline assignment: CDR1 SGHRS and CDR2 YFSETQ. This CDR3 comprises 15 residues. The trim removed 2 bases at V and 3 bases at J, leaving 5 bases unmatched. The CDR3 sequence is CASSFREGGTDTQYF. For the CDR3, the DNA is TGCGCCAGCAGCTTTCGGGAGGGGGGAACAGATACGCAGTATTTT.

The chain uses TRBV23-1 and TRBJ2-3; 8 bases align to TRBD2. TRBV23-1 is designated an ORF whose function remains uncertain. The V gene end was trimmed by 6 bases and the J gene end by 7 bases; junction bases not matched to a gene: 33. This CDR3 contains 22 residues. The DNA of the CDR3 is TGCGCCAGCAGCCTCTCCCAACTCGGAGTTTGGGCGGGAGGTCCCAAGCTGAATACGCAGTATTTT. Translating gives CASSLSQLGVWAGGPKLNTQYF.